In its sample, the clone carrying this TCR beta chain was seen a few times. The assay was immunoSEQ multiplex PCR, and TCRdb's table has in-frame clones only and misses some. The table includes around 76,000 clones, about four fifths detected once. The sample originates from a study of T cell responses to AZD1222 COVID-19 vaccine. The sample in question was peripheral blood, obtained on day 0 of AZD1222 vaccination. The TCR comes from an adult in good health.

The CDR3 DNA reads as TGTGCCAGCAGCCATCCCCCGGAGGTCCCTGAAGCTTTCTTT. Protein: CASSHPPEVPEAFF. The V gene is TRBV3-1 (or the pseudogene TRBV3-2), the J gene TRBJ1-1; D not resolved. The CDR3 spans 14 residues. Trimming left V 3 bases short and J 6 bases short, with 14 bases between. Germline CDR1 reads LGHDT; CDR2 reads YNNKEL (reference sequence).